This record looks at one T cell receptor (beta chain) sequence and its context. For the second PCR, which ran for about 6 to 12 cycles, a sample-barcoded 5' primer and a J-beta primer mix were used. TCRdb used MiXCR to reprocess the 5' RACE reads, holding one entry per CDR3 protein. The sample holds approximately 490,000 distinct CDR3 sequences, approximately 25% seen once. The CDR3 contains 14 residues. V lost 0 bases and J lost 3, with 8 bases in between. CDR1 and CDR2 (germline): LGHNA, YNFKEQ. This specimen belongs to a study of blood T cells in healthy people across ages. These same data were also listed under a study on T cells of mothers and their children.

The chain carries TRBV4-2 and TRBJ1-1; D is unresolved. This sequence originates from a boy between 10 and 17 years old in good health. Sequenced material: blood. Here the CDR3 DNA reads TGTGCCAGCAGCCAAGATACATTGTACACTGAAGCTTTCTTT. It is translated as CASSQDTLYTEAFF.